One and the same sample provided the 27 T cell receptor beta chains below, sequenced in a study of T cells in Graves' hyperthyroidism and ophthalmopathy. Authors of the study amplified TCR beta CDR3 regions from RNA transcripts. The HTBI primer set served for first-round RT-PCR of the TCR CDR3. TCRdb reprocessed the multiplex PCR reads via MiXCR and lists one record per CDR3 protein. The top ten clones hold approximately 16% of a sample with about 720,000 distinct CDR3 sequences, 18% of them seen once. The sequenced material came from blood. Source of these receptors: a woman aged 45-59 years with Graves' hyperthyroidism that later progressed to Graves' ophthalmopathy.

The table lists this clonotype with many counts. The V call is TRBV7-2, the J call TRBJ2-1, with unresolved D. Germline assignment: CDR1 SGHTA and CDR2 FQGNSA. Between the trimmed V and J ends, which lost 5 bases and 5 bases, there was a span of 19 bases. The CDR3 has 16 residues. CDR3 sequence reads: CASSVQIGLENNEQFF. The CDR3 bases are TGTGCCAGCAGCGTACAAATAGGGCTCGAGAACAATGAGCAGTTCTTC.

This clonotype was seen repeatedly, ten times or more. V and J are TRBV3-1 and TRBJ2-5, with 7 nucleotides matching TRBD2. Germline-derived CDR1 and CDR2 are LGHDT and YNNKEL (reference sequence). CDR3 length: 13 residues. J was trimmed by 5 bases and V by 2 bases; bases with no gene match: 2. The CDR3 region is CASSQQGGETQYF. The CDR3 nucleotides read TGTGCCAGCAGCCAACAGGGAGGGGAGACCCAGTACTTC.

This chain links TRBV5-1 with TRBJ2-1, with a tentative D call TRBD1 (6 bases). The V end lost 3 bases, the J end lost 7 bases, and 17 bases lay between the germline ends. Germline V gene sequence: CDR1 SGHRS, CDR2 YFSETQ. The CDR3 loop spans 15 amino acids. CDR3 in DNA: TGCGCCAGCAGCTCCACTACTACCAGGGGAAATGAGCAGTTCTTC. Translating it yields CASSSTTTRGNEQFF.

This clonotype came up many times. The chain employs TRBV12-3 or TRBV12-4 and TRBJ2-5, with D possibly matching TRBD2 (6 bases). This CDR3 region has 16 residues. V was shortened by 6 bases and J by 1 base, with 18 bases between the two germline ends. The CDR3 is CASSSFLRDSQETQYF. The CDR3 DNA follows: TGTGCCAGCAGCTCTTTTCTCCGGGACTCCCAAGAGACCCAGTACTTC.

This clonotype was recorded many times. The rearrangement links TRBV7-2 to TRBJ1-5, with a tentative D call TRBD1 (6 bases). V lost 0 bases and J lost 2, with 8 bases in between. The CDR3 sequence is 15 residues long. Germline V gene lookup returns CDR1 SGHTA and CDR2 FQGNSA. The CDR3 DNA is TGTGCCAGCAGCTTAGCCAGGGGTGGCAATCAGCCCCAGCATTTT. Translating gives CASSLARGGNQPQHF.

This clonotype was observed many times. The J gene is TRBJ2-1, the V gene TRBV12-3 or TRBV12-4, with 8 positions matching TRBD2. This CDR3 region has 15 residues. Trimming took 7 bases from V and 7 from J; bases not matched to a gene: 12. CDR3 sequence reads: CASIRAGDPGNEQFF. The CDR3 DNA reads TGTGCCAGCATTCGAGCGGGGGACCCGGGGAATGAGCAGTTCTTC.

The genes are TRBV5-1 and TRBJ2-5; 11 nucleotides match TRBD2. This CDR3 region has 16 residues. With V trimmed by 3 bases and J by 5 bases, 9 bases remained unmatched. Germline assignment: CDR1 SGHRS and CDR2 YFSETQ. The CDR3 bases are TGCGCCAGCAGCTGGGAACTAGCGGGGGCTGAGGAGACCCAGTACTTC. This translates into CASSWELAGAEETQYF.

This clonotype was detected a few times. V is TRBV9 and J is TRBJ2-7, with a weak D call TRBD2 (5 bases). V dropped 2 bases and J dropped 6 bases, with 12 bases sitting between them. This CDR3 has 13 residues. Looked up from germline, CDR1 is SGDLS and CDR2 is YYNGEE. The CDR3 nucleotides read TGTGCCAGCAGCGTTTATAGTGAGGGCGAGCAGTACTTC. This sequence encodes CASSVYSEGEQYF.

The table lists this clonotype with many counts. This chain uses TRBV11-2 with TRBJ2-7, with D perhaps matching TRBD2 (7 bases). Trimming removed 5 bases at V and 1 base at J, with 18 bases between. CDR1 and CDR2 (germline): SGHAT, FQNNGV. The CDR3 length is 16 residues. The CDR3 region is CASSILGGTKSYEQYF. The CDR3 DNA is TGTGCCAGCAGCATTCTCGGGGGGACAAAATCCTACGAGCAGTACTTC.

This chain joins TRBV25-1 and TRBJ2-3, with 9 bases fitting TRBD1. CDR1 MGHDK and CDR2 SYGVNS come from the germline V gene. The V segment lost 5 bases and the J segment 2 bases; nucleotides outside the gene matches: 5. This CDR3 spans 15 amino acids. The CDR3 coding sequence is TGTGCCAGCAGTAGAGGACAGGGGTACACAGATACGCAGTATTTT. Translation: CASSRGQGYTDTQYF.

This clonotype has more than one count but fewer than ten. The V call is TRBV20-1, the J call TRBJ1-4, with TRBD1 identical over 7 bases. The CDR3 spans 15 residues. Germline V CDR1 and CDR2: DFQATT, SNEGSKA (reference sequence). V was clipped by 4 bases and J by 4 bases; unmatched bases: 9. The CDR3 region is CSATMGQLGNEKLFF. The CDR3 nucleotides are TGCAGTGCTACTATGGGACAGCTTGGTAATGAAAAACTGTTTTTT.

This clonotype was recorded many times. The CDR3 loop is CASRTTGSQPQHF. The CDR3 DNA reads TGTGCCAGCAGGACCACAGGGAGTCAGCCCCAGCATTTT. The chain links TRBV27 to TRBJ1-5, with D tentatively TRBD1 (6 bases). Germline assignment: CDR1 MNHEY and CDR2 SMNVEV (reference sequence). CDR3 length: 13 amino acids. Trimming removed 6 bases from V and 6 bases from J, with 12 bases in between.

This clonotype has at least ten counts. The chain couples TRBV3-1 to TRBJ2-1, with 9 bases that match TRBD1. V dropped 2 bases and J dropped 8; count of bases not matched to a gene: 7. The CDR3 extends over 15 amino acids. Germline CDR1 reads LGHDT; CDR2 reads YNNKEL (reference sequence). CDR3 DNA: TGTGCCAGCAGCCAACTACAGGGGGCGCGGGATGAGCAGTTCTTC. Translating it yields CASSQLQGARDEQFF.

This chain joins TRBV29-1 and TRBJ2-1; no reliable D call. Germline CDR1 reads SQVTM; CDR2 reads ANQGSEA. Trimming removed 7 bases at V and 5 bases at J, with 12 bases between. CDR3 length: 12 residues. The CDR3 DNA reads as TGCAGCGGGTCGGGTCTGAACAATGAGCAGTTCTTC. It encodes CSGSGLNNEQFF.

This clonotype was detected a few times. The V and J genes are TRBV25-1 and TRBJ1-1; D not resolved. The CDR3 loop spans 11 amino acids. Trimming shortened V by 4 bases and J by 7 bases, and 7 bases separated the two germline ends. From germline, CDR1 is MGHDK and CDR2 SYGVNS. CDR3 nucleotide sequence: TGTGCCAGCAGTGTTAGAAATGAAGCTTTCTTT. Translating gives CASSVRNEAFF.

In its sample, this clonotype was seen many times. This rearrangement joins TRBV12-3 or TRBV12-4 to TRBJ2-5; D unclear. This CDR3 has 13 residues. V dropped 6 bases and J dropped 2 bases, with 10 bases sitting between them. The DNA for the CDR3 is TGTGCCAGCAGCCCGAAGGATCAAGAGACCCAGTACTTC. Protein product: CASSPKDQETQYF.

The sample holds a few counts of this clonotype. This chain uses TRBV4-1 with TRBJ1-2, with D tentatively TRBD1 (6 bases). CDR3 size: 17 residues. The V gene lost 4 bases and the J gene lost 0 bases, with 18 bases spanning the gap. The germline V gene has CDR1 MGHRA and CDR2 YSYEKL. CDR3 in amino acids: CASSPEAGAPTNYGYTF. Here the CDR3 DNA reads TGCGCCAGCAGCCCCGAGGCAGGGGCCCCGACTAACTATGGCTACACCTTC.

The V and J genes are TRBV10-2 and TRBJ1-2, with unresolved D. Germline V gives CDR1 WSHSY, CDR2 SAAADI. Trimming stripped 0 bases from V and 8 bases from J, with 13 bases between. The length of the CDR3 is 14 residues. CDR3 DNA sequence: TGCGCCAGCAGTGAGTCGTGGGATACGGGCGGCTACACCTTC. Its protein product is CASSESWDTGGYTF.

This clonotype was counted between two and nine times. The chain carries TRBV5-4 and TRBJ2-5; D might be TRBD2 (5 bases). CDR1 is SGHNT and CDR2 is YYREEE in the germline V gene (reference sequence). The V and J ends lost 2 bases and 1 base respectively, with 12 bases between them. This CDR3 has 15 residues. The CDR3 loop reads CASSFPRGAQETQYF. The DNA for the CDR3 is TGTGCCAGCAGCTTCCCCCGGGGTGCCCAAGAGACCCAGTACTTC.

This clonotype was counted at least ten times. The rearrangement joins TRBV12-3 or TRBV12-4 to TRBJ1-4; perhaps TRBD1 as D (6 bases). The CDR3 extends over 17 amino acids. V was trimmed by 3 bases and J by 0 bases, leaving 14 bases between them. The CDR3, as DNA: TGTGCCAGCAGTTTTGTCAGGGGAGGGTCAACTAATGAAAAACTGTTTTTT. Its protein is CASSFVRGGSTNEKLFF.

This clonotype showed up many times. This rearrangement joins TRBV28 to TRBJ1-5, with D uncertain. This CDR3 is 16 amino acids long. Germline lookup yields CDR1 MDHEN and CDR2 SYDVKM. The V end lost 3 bases, the J end lost 5 bases, and 17 bases lay between the germline ends. The CDR3 spells CASSFLESGSYQPQHF. In DNA, the CDR3 is TGTGCCAGCAGTTTTTTAGAATCAGGTTCCTATCAGCCCCAGCATTTT.

This clonotype was observed many times. V gene TRBV11-2 combines with J gene TRBJ1-3; D ambiguous. Between the trimmed V and J ends, which lost 5 bases and 0 bases, there was a span of 20 bases. The CDR3 runs 18 residues. The germline V gene has CDR1 SGHAT and CDR2 FQNNGV. The CDR3 DNA is TGTGCCAGCAGCCTCCGGTTTGTGCCCGAGGACTCTGGAAACACCATATATTTT. Its protein product is CASSLRFVPEDSGNTIYF.

This clonotype was observed a few times. V gene TRBV6-5 combines with J gene TRBJ2-2; 7 nucleotides match TRBD1. This CDR3 is 13 amino acids long. With 3 bases clipped from V and 6 bases from J, the junction kept 1 base outside the gene matches. The V gene's germline CDR1 is MNHEY and CDR2 SVGAGI. DNA for the CDR3: TGTGCCAGCAGTTATACAGGGGCCGGGGAGCTGTTTTTT. Translated, it gives CASSYTGAGELFF.

The gene calls are TRBV20-1 and TRBJ1-6; D gene unclear. CDR3 length equals 14 residues. CDR1 is DFQATT and CDR2 is SNEGSKA in the germline V gene (reference sequence). Deletions cut 0 bases from V and 4 bases from J, with 7 bases between. CDR3 DNA sequence: TGCAGTGCTAGAGAGGCAGATTATAATTCACCCCTCCACTTT. Residues: CSAREADYNSPLHF.

This chain links TRBV27 with TRBJ2-1, with D possibly matching TRBD2 (6 bases). This CDR3 region has 15 residues. Trimming cost V 2 bases and J 5 bases, with 13 bases left between them. The V gene's germline CDR1 is MNHEY and CDR2 SMNVEV (reference sequence). The CDR3 DNA is TGTGCCAGCAGTTTAGGGCGCGGGGCCCACAATGAGCAGTTCTTC. This codes for CASSLGRGAHNEQFF.

This clonotype occurred many times. V is TRBV6-1 and J is TRBJ1-1; 10 bases align to TRBD1. The CDR3 contains 13 residues. Germline CDR1 is MNHNS and CDR2 is SASEGT. With V trimmed by 8 bases and J by 6 bases, 6 bases remained unmatched. CDR3 coding DNA: TGTGCCAGCCGACAGGGGGCTCGACCTGAAGCTTTCTTT. Translated, it gives CASRQGARPEAFF.

This clonotype showed up just once. This chain joins TRBV6-2 or TRBV6-3 and TRBJ2-6; D is possibly TRBD1 (5 bases). The CDR3 is made up of 15 amino acids. The V gene's germline CDR1 is MNHEY and CDR2 SVGEGT. V dropped 5 bases and J dropped 1 base, with 9 bases sitting between them. CDR3 DNA: TGTGCCAGCAGTGCAGGACAATCTGGGGCCAACGTCCTGACTTTC. Translation gives CASSAGQSGANVLTF.